Listed below are T cell receptor beta chains from one sample, sequenced in a study of blood T cell repertoires in COVID-19. The repertoire was sequenced with immunoSEQ multiplex PCR; TCRdb's copy has only in-frame clones and lacks some. The sample carries 90,000 to 110,000 clones, 65% to 90% recorded once. Material: peripheral blood. The receptors derive from a man aged 45-60 years with acute or convalescent COVID-19. Each CDR3 is given with its conserved first and last residue. The order of the fields is CDR3 length, D gene, V gene, clone size, J gene, CDR3 DNA, CDR3 protein. The D gene is left open where the match is weak. The listing skips clone size in some rows; elsewhere it reads once, few, many or a size class.

15	TRBD1	TRBV28	.	TRBJ2-3	TGTGCCAGCAGCCCCGGGACAGGGGGCACAGATACGCAGTATTTT	CASSPGTGGTDTQYF
14	TRBD1	TRBV3-1/TRBV3-2	.	TRBJ1-1	TGTGCCAGCAGCCACAGACAGGGGAACACTGAAGCTTTCTTT	CASSHRQGNTEAFF
14	TRBD2	TRBV9	.	TRBJ2-3	TGTGCCAGCAACTTAGCGGGGGCGGGGGATACGCAGTATTTT	CASNLAGAGDTQYF
16	TRBD2	TRBV7-8	.	TRBJ2-5	TGTGCCAGCAGCTTAGGGCTAGCGGGAGAACAAGAGACCCAGTACTTC	CASSLGLAGEQETQYF
17	TRBD1	TRBV30	.	TRBJ2-2	TGTGCCTGGAGTGTTACCGGGACAGTTGCGAACACCGGGGAGCTGTTTTTT	CAWSVTGTVANTGELFF
16	TRBD2	TRBV5-4	.	TRBJ2-1	TGTGCCAGCAGCTCCGGGGGGGTAGCGGGGCGCCATGAGCAGTTCTTC	CASSSGGVAGRHEQFF
17	.	TRBV20-1	.	TRBJ2-6	TGCAGTGCTAGTGTACTCATGAGGAGCTCTGGGGCCAACGTCCTGACTTTC	CSASVLMRSSGANVLTF
17	.	TRBV7-6	.	TRBJ1-2	TGTGCCAGCAGCTTAAACCCCACAGCCCCTACAAACTATGGCTACACCTTC	CASSLNPTAPTNYGYTF
15	TRBD1	TRBV19	.	TRBJ1-6	TGTGCCAGTAGTCCCCAACAGGGGCCCCGTTCACCCCTCCACTTT	CASSPQQGPRSPLHF
15	.	TRBV10-3	once	TRBJ2-7	TGTGCCATCAGTGAGTCGTCAGAGCGGAACTACGAGCAGTACTTC	CAISESSERNYEQYF
11	.	TRBV5-1	.	TRBJ2-1	TGCGCCAGCAGCATCAACAATGAGCAGTTCTTC	CASSINNEQFF
14	.	TRBV6-5	.	TRBJ1-2	TGTGCCAGCAGTTACGGGGCAGGGCGGTCTGGCTACACCTTC	CASSYGAGRSGYTF
16	.	TRBV19	few	TRBJ1-1	TGTGCCAGTAGCCTTGAGAGGGTCCGGGCGAACACTGAAGCTTTCTTT	CASSLERVRANTEAFF
14	.	TRBV9	.	TRBJ2-7	TGTGCCAGCAGCGTAGGGAGCGGAATCTACGAGCAGTACTTC	CASSVGSGIYEQYF
14	.	TRBV2	.	TRBJ1-2	TGTGCCAGCCTTGGATCACAGTCGAACTATGGCTACACCTTC	CASLGSQSNYGYTF
14	TRBD2	TRBV2	.	TRBJ2-2	TGTGCCAGCAGGGGACTAGTCGGCACCGGGGAGCTGTTTTTT	CASRGLVGTGELFF
16	TRBD2	TRBV11-3	.	TRBJ2-3	TGTGCCAGCAGCCCTAGCGGGGGAACTAGCACAGATACGCAGTATTTT	CASSPSGGTSTDTQYF
14	TRBD1	TRBV7-9	.	TRBJ1-6	TGTGCCAGCAGCTTAGAACAGGGGCTGGGTAAACTCCACTTT	CASSLEQGLGKLHF
12	TRBD1	TRBV2	.	TRBJ1-2	TGTGCCAGCAGTAACTCAGGGGGAGGCTACACCTTC	CASSNSGGGYTF
15	.	TRBV5-5	once	TRBJ2-6	TGTGCCAGCAGCTTCGGGTACTCTGGGGCCAACGTCCTGACTTTC	CASSFGYSGANVLTF
17	TRBD2	TRBV13	.	TRBJ2-3	TGTGCCAGCAGCTCAATCGGACTAGCGGGCAGCACAGATACGCAGTATTTT	CASSSIGLAGSTDTQYF